This T cell receptor (beta chain) was sequenced for a study of shared clonotypes between healthy human individuals. Across the study: Every donor yielded three CD4 naive, three CD4 memory, two CD8 naive and one CD8 memory plate. Study-wide findings and caveats: Though the depth was large, rarefaction showed that sorted-subset sequencing was incomplete. Apart from blood, nothing was sampled; tissue repertoires likely differ.

The CDR3 loop spans 15 amino acids. V was shortened by 4 bases and J by 8 bases, with 15 bases between the two germline ends. Per the germline V gene, CDR1 is MDHEN and CDR2 is SYDVKM. As regards this clone: Its antigen remains unidentified.

The assay was immunoSEQ multiplex PCR, and TCRdb's table has in-frame clones only and misses some. The profile shows around 2.3 million clones, 90% to 97% of them singletons. This receptor was identified in a man aged 18 to 35 in good health. This chain connects TRBV28 to TRBJ1-6; D may be TRBD1 (5 bases). The source material was naive CD4+ T cells sorted from blood. Subset indicated: CD45RA+ positively selected. CDR3 sequence: CASSSSTGTHSPLHF. In DNA form, the CDR3 reads TGTGCCAGCAGTTCCTCGACCGGGACCCATTCACCCCTCCACTTT. The whole variable domain, filled in from reference TRBV28 and TRBJ1-6, reads DVKVTQSSRYLVKRTGEKVFLECVQDMDHENMFWYRQDPGLGLRLIYFSYDVKMKEKGDIPEGYSVSREKKERFSLILESASTNQTSMYLCASSSSTGTHSPLHFGNGTRLTVT.